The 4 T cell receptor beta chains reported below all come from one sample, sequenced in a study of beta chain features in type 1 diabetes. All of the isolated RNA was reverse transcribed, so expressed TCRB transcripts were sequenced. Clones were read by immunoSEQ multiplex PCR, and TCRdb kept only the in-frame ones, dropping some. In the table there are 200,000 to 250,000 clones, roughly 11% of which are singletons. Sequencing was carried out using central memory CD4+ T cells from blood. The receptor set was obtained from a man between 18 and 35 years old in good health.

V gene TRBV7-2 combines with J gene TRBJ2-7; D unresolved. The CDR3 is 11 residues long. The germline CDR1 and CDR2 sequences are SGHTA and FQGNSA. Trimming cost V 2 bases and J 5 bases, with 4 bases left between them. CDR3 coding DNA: TGTGCCAGCAGCTTACAGGACGAGCAGTACTTC. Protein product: CASSLQDEQYF.

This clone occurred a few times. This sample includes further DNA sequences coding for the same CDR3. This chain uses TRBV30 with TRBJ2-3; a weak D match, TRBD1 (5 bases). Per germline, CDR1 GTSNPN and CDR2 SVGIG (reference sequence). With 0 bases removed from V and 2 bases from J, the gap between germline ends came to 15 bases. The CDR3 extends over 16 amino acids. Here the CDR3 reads CAWSVRTSGNTDTQYF. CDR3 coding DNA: TGTGCCTGGAGTGTACGGACCTCAGGGAACACAGATACGCAGTATTTT.

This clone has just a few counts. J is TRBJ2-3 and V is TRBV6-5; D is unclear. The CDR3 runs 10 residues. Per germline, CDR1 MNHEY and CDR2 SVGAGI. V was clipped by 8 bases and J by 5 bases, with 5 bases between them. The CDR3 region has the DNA TGTGCCAGCGGGCGAGATACGCAGTATTTT. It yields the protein CASGRDTQYF.

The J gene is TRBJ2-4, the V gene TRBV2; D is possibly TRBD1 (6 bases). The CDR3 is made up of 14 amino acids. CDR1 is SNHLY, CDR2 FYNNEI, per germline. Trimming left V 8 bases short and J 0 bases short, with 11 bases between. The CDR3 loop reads CASGTHLAKNIQYF. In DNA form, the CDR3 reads TGTGCCAGCGGGACACATCTAGCCAAAAACATTCAGTACTTC.